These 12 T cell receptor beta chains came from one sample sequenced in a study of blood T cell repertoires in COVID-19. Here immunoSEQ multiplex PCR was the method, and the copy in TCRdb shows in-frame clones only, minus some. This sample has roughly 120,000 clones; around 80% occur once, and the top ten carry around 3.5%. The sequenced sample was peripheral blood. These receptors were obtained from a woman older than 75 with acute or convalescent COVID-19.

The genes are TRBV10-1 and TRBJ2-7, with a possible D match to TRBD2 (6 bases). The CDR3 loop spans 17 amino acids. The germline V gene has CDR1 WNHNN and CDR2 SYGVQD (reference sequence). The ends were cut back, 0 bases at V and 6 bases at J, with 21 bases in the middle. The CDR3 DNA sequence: TGCGCCAGCAGTGAGTCACGGAGGGTAGGGGCTCCCGTCGAGCAGTACTTC. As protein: CASSESRRVGAPVEQYF.

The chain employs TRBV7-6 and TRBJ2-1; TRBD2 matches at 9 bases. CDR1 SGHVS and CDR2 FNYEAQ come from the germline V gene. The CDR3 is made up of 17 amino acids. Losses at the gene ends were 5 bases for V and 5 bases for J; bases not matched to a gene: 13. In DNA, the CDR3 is TGTGCCAGCAGCATCGGGCCACTAGCGGGTACACACAATGAGCAGTTCTTC. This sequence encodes CASSIGPLAGTHNEQFF.

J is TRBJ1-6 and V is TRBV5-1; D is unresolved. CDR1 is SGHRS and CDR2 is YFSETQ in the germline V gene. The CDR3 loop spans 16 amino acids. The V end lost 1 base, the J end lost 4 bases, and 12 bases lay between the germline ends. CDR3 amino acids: CASSLSAERYNSPLHF. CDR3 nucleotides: TGCGCCAGCAGCTTGTCTGCAGAAAGATATAATTCACCCCTCCACTTT.

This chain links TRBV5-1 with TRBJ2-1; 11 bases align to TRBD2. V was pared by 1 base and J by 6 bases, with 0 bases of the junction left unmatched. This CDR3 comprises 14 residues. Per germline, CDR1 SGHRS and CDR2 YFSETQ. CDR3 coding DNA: TGCGCCAGCAGCTTGACTAGCGGGAGCAATGAGCAGTTCTTC. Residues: CASSLTSGSNEQFF.

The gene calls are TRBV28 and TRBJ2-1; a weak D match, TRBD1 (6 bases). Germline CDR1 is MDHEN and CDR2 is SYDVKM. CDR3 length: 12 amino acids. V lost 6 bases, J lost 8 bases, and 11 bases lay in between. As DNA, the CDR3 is TGTGCCAGCAGGCAGGGGAGAGATGAGCAGTTCTTC. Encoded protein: CASRQGRDEQFF.

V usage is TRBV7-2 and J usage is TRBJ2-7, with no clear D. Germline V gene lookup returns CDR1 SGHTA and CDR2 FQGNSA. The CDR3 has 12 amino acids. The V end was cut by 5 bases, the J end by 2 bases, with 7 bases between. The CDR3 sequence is CASSRDTYEQYF. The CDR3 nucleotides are TGTGCCAGCAGCCGCGACACCTACGAGCAGTACTTC.

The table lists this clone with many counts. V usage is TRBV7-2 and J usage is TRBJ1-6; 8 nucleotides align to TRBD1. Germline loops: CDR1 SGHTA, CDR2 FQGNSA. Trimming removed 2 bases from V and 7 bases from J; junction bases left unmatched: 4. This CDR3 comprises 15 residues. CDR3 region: CASSLPTGANSPLHF. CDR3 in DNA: TGTGCCAGCAGCTTACCGACAGGGGCCAATTCACCCCTCCACTTT.

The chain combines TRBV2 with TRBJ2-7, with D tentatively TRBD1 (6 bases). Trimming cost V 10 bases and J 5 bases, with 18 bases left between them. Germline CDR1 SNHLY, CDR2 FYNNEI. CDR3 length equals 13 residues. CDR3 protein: CATRARGSNEQYF. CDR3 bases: TGTGCCACCCGAGCCAGGGGATCGAACGAGCAGTACTTC.

The CDR3 DNA reads as TGTGCCAGCAGTAGGGGGACGCTCTATGGCTACACCTTC. Its translation is CASSRGTLYGYTF. The rearrangement joins TRBV6-4 to TRBJ1-2; tentatively, D is TRBD1 (6 bases). The CDR3 has 13 residues. The V end lost 5 bases, the J end lost 4 bases, and 11 bases lay between the germline ends. Germline CDR1 MRHNA, CDR2 SNTAGT.

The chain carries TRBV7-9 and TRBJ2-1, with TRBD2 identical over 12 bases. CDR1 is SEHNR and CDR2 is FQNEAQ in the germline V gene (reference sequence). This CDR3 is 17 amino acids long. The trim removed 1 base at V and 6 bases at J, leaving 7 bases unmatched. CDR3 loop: CASSLDSASGGVNEQFF. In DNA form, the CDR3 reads TGTGCCAGCAGCTTAGATTCGGCTAGCGGGGGGGTCAATGAGCAGTTCTTC. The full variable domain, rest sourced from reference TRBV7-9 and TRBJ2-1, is DTGVSQNPRHKITKRGQNVTFRCDPISEHNRLYWYRQTLGQGPEFLTYFQNEAQLEKSRLLSDRFSAERPKGSFSTLEIQRTEQGDSAMYLCASSLDSASGGVNEQFFGPGTRLTVL.

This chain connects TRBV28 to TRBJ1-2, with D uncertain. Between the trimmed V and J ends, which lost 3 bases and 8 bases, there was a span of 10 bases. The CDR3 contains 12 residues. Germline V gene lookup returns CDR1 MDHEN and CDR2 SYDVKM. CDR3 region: CASSFGKRGYTF. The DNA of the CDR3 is TGTGCCAGCAGTTTCGGGAAGCGCGGCTACACCTTC.

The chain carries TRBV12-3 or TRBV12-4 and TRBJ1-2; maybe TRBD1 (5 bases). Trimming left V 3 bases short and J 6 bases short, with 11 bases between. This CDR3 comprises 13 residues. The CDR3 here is CASSFSQGNGYTF. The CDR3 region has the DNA TGTGCCAGCAGTTTTAGTCAGGGTAATGGCTACACCTTC.